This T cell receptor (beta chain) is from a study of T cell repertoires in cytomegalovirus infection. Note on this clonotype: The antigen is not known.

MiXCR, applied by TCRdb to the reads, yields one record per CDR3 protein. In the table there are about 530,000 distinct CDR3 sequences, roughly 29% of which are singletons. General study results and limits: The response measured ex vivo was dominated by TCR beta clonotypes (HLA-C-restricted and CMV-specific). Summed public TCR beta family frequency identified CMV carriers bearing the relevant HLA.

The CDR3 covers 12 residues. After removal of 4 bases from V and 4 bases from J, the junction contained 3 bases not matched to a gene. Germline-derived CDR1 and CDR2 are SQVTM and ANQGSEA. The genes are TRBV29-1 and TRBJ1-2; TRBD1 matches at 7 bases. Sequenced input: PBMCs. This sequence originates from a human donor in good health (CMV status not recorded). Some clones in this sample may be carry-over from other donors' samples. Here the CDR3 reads CSVVTGTYGYTF. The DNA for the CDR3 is TGCAGCGTTGTGACAGGGACCTATGGCTACACCTTC.